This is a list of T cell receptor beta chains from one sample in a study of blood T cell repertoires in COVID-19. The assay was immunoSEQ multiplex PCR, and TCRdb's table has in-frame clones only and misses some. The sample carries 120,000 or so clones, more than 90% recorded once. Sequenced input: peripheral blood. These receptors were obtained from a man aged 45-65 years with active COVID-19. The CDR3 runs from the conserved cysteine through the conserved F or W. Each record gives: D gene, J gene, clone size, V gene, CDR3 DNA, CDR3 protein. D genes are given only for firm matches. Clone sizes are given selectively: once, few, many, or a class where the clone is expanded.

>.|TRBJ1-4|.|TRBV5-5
TGTGCCAGCAGCACCGGAACTAATGAAAAACTGTTTTTT
CASSTGTNEKLFF
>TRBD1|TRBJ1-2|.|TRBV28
TGTGCCAGCCGCCCAACCGGGACAGGGAACTATGGCTACACCTTC
CASRPTGTGNYGYTF
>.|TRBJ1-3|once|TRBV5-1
TGCGCCAGCAGCTACACCGCACGGCGTGGGGGCGTTGGAAACACCATATATTTT
CASSYTARRGGVGNTIYF
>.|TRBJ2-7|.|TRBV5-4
TGTGCCAGCAGCTTGCCCGGCTACGAGCAGTACTTC
CASSLPGYEQYF
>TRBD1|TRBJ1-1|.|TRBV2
TGTGCCAGCAGGATACCGGGACAGGGGATGGCTTTCTTT
CASRIPGQGMAFF
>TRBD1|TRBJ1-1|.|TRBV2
TGTGCCAGCAGCGGGACAGGGGGAAAGAACACTGAAGCTTTCTTT
CASSGTGGKNTEAFF
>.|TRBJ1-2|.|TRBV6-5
TGTGCCAGCAGTAACAGGTTATTTGGCTACACCTTC
CASSNRLFGYTF
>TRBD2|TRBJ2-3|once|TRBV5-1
TGCGCCAGCAGCTTGGTGACTAGCGGACGCACAGATACGCAGTATTTT
CASSLVTSGRTDTQYF
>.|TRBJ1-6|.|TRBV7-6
TGTGCCAGCAGCTTAGGACGGGGGGAGAATAATTCACCCCTCCACTTT
CASSLGRGENNSPLHF
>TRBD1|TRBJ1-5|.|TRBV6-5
TGTGCCAGCAGTCTAAGGACAGGGTCTCAGCCCCAGCATTTT
CASSLRTGSQPQHF
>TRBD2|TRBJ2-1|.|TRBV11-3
TGTGCCAGCAGCTTGGGGCGGGGGGCTTCCTACAATGAGCAGTTCTTC
CASSLGRGASYNEQFF
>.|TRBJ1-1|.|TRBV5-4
TGTGCCAGCAGCTCCCCAAGGGGTGCGAACACTGAAGCTTTCTTT
CASSSPRGANTEAFF
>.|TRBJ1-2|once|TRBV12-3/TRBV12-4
TGTGCCAGCAGTTTGAACAGCCGCTATGGCTACACCTTC
CASSLNSRYGYTF
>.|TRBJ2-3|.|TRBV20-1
TGCAGTGCAGGGGGTAGGGATACGCAGTATTTT
CSAGGRDTQYF
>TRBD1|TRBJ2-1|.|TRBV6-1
TGTGCCAGCAGTGAACCGGGACAGGGTTCCTACAATGAGCAGTTCTTC
CASSEPGQGSYNEQFF
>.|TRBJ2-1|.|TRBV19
TGTGCCAGTAGTTCCACGGTTTACAATGAGCAGTTCTTC
CASSSTVYNEQFF
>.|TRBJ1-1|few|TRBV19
TGTGCCAGTAGTACGGGACACTCGAACACTGAAGCTTTCTTT
CASSTGHSNTEAFF
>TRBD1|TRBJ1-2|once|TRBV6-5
TGTGCCAGCAGAATCTCAGGGGGATCCTATGGCTACACCTTC
CASRISGGSYGYTF
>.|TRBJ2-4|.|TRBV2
TGTGCCAGCAATTCTCAGGGACTAGCCAAAAACATTCAGTACTTC
CASNSQGLAKNIQYF
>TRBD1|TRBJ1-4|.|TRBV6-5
TGTGCCAGCAGTCCCTGGACAGGGACTGAAAAACTGTTTTTT
CASSPWTGTEKLFF
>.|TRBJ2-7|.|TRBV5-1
TGCGCCAGCAGCTTTTCTATAGGGGAAGCCTACGAGCAGTACTTC
CASSFSIGEAYEQYF
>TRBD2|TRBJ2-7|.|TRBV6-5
TGTGCCAGCAGTCACACTAGCGGGGGGGCCCGCGAGCAGTACTTC
CASSHTSGGAREQYF
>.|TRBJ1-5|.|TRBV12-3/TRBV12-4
TGTGCCAGCAGTTTTCGGGAGAATCAGCCCCAGCATTTT
CASSFRENQPQHF
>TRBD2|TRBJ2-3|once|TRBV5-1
TGCGCCAGCAGCAGGATGACTAGCGGGGGGACGGATACGCAGTATTTT
CASSRMTSGGTDTQYF
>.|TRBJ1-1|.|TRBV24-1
TGTGCCACCAGTGAACCTGCCGCAGGTGCTAAAGCTTTCTTT
CATSEPAAGAKAFF
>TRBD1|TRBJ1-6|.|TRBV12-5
TGTGCTAGTGGTAGGACAGGATATAATTCACCCCTCCACTTT
CASGRTGYNSPLHF
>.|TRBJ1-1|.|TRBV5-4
TGTGCCAGCAGCCCTGACATGAACACTGAAGCTTTCTTT
CASSPDMNTEAFF
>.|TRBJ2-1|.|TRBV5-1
TGCGCCAGCAGTTTCCGGGTCGGAGCGGCCTACAATGAGCAGTTCTTC
CASSFRVGAAYNEQFF
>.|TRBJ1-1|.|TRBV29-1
TGCAGCGTTGTTTGGAGGGGGAACACTGAAGCTTTCTTT
CSVVWRGNTEAFF
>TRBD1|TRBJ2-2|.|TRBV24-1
TGTGCCACCAGTGGGCTACCGGGACAGGGGGCCACCGGGGAGCTGTTTTTT
CATSGLPGQGATGELFF
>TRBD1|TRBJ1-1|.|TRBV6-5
TGTGCCAGCAGTCCCCGGGACAGCCGGAACACTGAAGCTTTCTTT
CASSPRDSRNTEAFF